The 8 T cell receptor beta chains listed next were all sequenced from one sample in a study of T cells in Graves' hyperthyroidism and ophthalmopathy. Amplified TCR beta CDR3 regions derived from RNA transcripts. In the first-round RT-PCR of the TCR CDR3, the HTBI primer set was used. MiXCR was run by TCRdb on the multiplex PCR reads, yielding one entry per CDR3 protein. The sample lists around 350,000 distinct CDR3 sequences, around 15% occurring once. The material sequenced was blood. The receptors here all came from a woman aged 25 to 39 with Graves' ophthalmopathy.

This clonotype was picked up many times. The V and J genes are TRBV11-2 and TRBJ1-6; 7 bases are a match to TRBD1. CDR1 and CDR2 (germline): SGHAT, FQNNGV. CDR3 size: 17 residues. Trimming at V came to 4 bases and at J to 3 bases, leaving 9 bases not matched to a gene. The CDR3 sequence: CASSSPGGAFYNSPLHF. In nucleotides, the CDR3 is TGTGCCAGCAGCTCTCCAGGGGGAGCCTTCTATAATTCACCCCTCCACTTT.

This clonotype has a count of ten or more. The chain carries TRBV7-9 and TRBJ2-3, with D possibly matching TRBD2 (7 bases). Per germline, CDR1 SEHNR and CDR2 FQNEAQ (reference sequence). Between the trimmed V and J ends, which lost 4 bases and 6 bases, there was a span of 20 bases. The CDR3 is made up of 16 amino acids. The chain's CDR3 is CASSSNREGAVDTQYF. In DNA, the CDR3 is TGTGCCAGCAGCTCGAACAGGGAGGGAGCAGTGGATACGCAGTATTTT.

There are a few counts of this clonotype. A single base separates this from a much larger clone, so it may be a read error. The chain has TRBV3-1 and TRBJ2-3; unclear D gene. Germline values: CDR1 LGHDT, CDR2 YNNKEL (reference sequence). Trimming shortened V by 3 bases and J by 0 bases, and 7 bases separated the two germline ends. This CDR3 contains 14 residues. The CDR3 sequence is CASSQATSTDTQYF. In nucleotides, the CDR3 is TGTGCCAGCAGCCAGGCTACTAGCACAGATACGCAGTATTTT.

On this clonotype: One end of the junction fails to match germline, which may point to a read error. The chain has TRBV20-1 and TRBJ1-6; D gene ambiguous. Germline values: CDR1 DFQATT, CDR2 SNEGSKA (reference sequence). This CDR3 spans 14 amino acids. The CDR3: CSAQRHGPNSPLYF. CDR3 in DNA: TGCAGTGCTCAAAGACACGGACCAAATTCACCCCTCTACTTT.

Notes on this clonotype: This may be a read error: a much more frequent sequence differs by one nucleotide. The gene calls are TRBV6-1 and TRBJ2-2, with a tentative D call TRBD2 (7 bases). Germline V lookup: CDR1 MNHNS, CDR2 SASEGT. The CDR3 extends over 16 amino acids. For the CDR3, the DNA is TGTGCCAGCAGTGAAGTACAGGGAGGGTTATCCGGGGAGCTGTCTTTT. Encoded protein: CASSEVQGGLSGELSF.

Only a few counts were recorded for this clonotype. V and J are TRBV6-5 and TRBJ2-7; D perhaps matches TRBD2 (5 bases). Germline assignment: CDR1 MNHEY and CDR2 SVGAGI. The CDR3 is 14 amino acids. V lost 3 bases, J lost 4 bases, and 13 bases lay in between. As DNA, the CDR3 is TGTGCCAGCAGTTATACCGGGGTTGGGTACGAGCAGTACTTC. It encodes CASSYTGVGYEQYF.

This clonotype occurred a few times. The rearrangement joins TRBV12-3 or TRBV12-4 to TRBJ2-2; 8 bases match TRBD1. This CDR3 spans 15 amino acids. Unmatched junction bases numbered 4, after V lost 6 bases and J lost 1 base. The CDR3 protein is CASRAGTGNTGELFF. The DNA of the CDR3 is TGTGCCAGCAGGGCCGGGACAGGGAACACCGGGGAGCTGTTTTTT.

This clonotype was counted many times. This sequence joins TRBV30 and TRBJ1-1, with D possibly being TRBD1 (6 bases). Trimming stripped 2 bases from V and 0 bases from J, with 19 bases between. CDR3 size: 17 residues. Germline V gene sequence: CDR1 GTSNPN, CDR2 SVGIG (reference sequence). The CDR3 loop is CAWSPNFGQPMNTEAFF. CDR3 coding DNA: TGTGCCTGGAGTCCTAATTTCGGACAGCCGATGAACACTGAAGCTTTCTTT.